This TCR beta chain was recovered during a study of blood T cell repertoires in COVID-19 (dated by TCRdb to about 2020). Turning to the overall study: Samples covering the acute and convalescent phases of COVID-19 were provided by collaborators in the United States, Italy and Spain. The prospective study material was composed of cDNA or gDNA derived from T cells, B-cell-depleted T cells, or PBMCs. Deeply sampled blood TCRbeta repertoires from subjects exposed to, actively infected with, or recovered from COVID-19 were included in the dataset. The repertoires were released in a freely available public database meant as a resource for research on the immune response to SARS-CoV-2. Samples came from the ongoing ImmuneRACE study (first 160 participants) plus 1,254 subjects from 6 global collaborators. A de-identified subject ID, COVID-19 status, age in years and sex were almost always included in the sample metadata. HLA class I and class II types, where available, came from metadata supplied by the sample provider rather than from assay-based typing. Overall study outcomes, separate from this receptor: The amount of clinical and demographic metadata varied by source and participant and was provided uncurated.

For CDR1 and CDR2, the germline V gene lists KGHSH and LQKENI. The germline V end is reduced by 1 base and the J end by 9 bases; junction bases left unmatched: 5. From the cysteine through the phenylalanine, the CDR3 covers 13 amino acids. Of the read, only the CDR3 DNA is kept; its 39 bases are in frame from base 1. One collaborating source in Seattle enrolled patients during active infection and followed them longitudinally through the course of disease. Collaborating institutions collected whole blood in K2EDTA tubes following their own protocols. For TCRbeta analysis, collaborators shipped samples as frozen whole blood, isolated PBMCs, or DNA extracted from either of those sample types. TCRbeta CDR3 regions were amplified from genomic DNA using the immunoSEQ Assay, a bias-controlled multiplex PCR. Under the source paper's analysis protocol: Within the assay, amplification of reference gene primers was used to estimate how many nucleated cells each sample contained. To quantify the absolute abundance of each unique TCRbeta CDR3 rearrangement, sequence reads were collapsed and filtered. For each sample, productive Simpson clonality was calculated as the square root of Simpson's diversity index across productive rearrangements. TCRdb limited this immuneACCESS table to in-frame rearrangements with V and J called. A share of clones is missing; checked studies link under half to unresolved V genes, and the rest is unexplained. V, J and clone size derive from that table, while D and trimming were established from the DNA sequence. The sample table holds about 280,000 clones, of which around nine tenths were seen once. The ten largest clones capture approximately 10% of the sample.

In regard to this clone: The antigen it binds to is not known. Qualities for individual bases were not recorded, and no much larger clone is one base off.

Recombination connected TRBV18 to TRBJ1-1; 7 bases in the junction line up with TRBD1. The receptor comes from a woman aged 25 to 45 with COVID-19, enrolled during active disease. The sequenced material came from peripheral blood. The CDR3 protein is CASSPLTGEQAFF. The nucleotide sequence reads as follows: TGTGCCAGCTCACCACTAACAGGGGAACAAGCTTTCTTT.